Listed here are 28 T cell receptor beta chains from one sample, sequenced in a study of cytomegalovirus exposure and HLA in healthy donors (dated by TCRdb to about 2017). Libraries were made using the immunoSEQ multiplex PCR assay. For the multiplex PCR, a mixture combining 60 forward primers for TCR Vbeta segments and 13 reverse primers for TCR Jbeta segments was used. TCRdb provides this immuneACCESS table in a form limited to in-frame rearrangements. Some clones are lacking; in checked studies, under half of them reflect an unresolved V gene, and why the rest are absent is not known. This sample is represented by roughly 120,000 clones; 79% of them were singletons. The top ten constitute 2% to 2.5% of the sample. Specimen: PBMCs. All receptors derive from a man aged 18 to 29 in good health and CMV-seronegative.

The CDR3 region is CASSLANRDSLGYTF. The CDR3 DNA reads as TGCGCCAGCAGCTTGGCAAACCGGGACAGCCTTGGCTACACCTTC. The chain is built from TRBV5-1 and TRBJ1-2; 7 bases map to TRBD1. V lost 0 bases to trimming and J lost 7 bases; unmatched junction nucleotides: 9. The CDR3 is made up of 15 amino acids. The germline gives CDR1 SGHRS, CDR2 YFSETQ.

This clone was seen a few times. The chain is built from TRBV5-1 and TRBJ1-5; perhaps TRBD1 as D (6 bases). The CDR3 contains 14 residues. Germline V gives CDR1 SGHRS, CDR2 YFSETQ. V was clipped by 0 bases and J by 3 bases, with 7 bases between them. Here the CDR3 reads CASSLGQANQPQHF. CDR3 sequence (DNA): TGCGCCAGCAGCTTGGGACAGGCCAATCAGCCCCAGCATTTT.

This clone was seen a handful of times. The V call is TRBV18, the J call TRBJ1-1; 10 bases align to TRBD1. The trim removed 3 bases at V and 5 bases at J, leaving 3 bases unmatched. The CDR3 runs to 14 residues. Germline V gene data show CDR1 as KGHSH and CDR2 as LQKENI. The CDR3 loop is CASSPGTGETEAFF. CDR3 nucleotides: TGTGCCAGCTCACCCGGGACAGGGGAGACTGAAGCTTTCTTT.

The chain joins TRBV6-4 to TRBJ1-2, with D uncertain. The germline CDR1 and CDR2 sequences are MRHNA and SNTAGT. V dropped 6 bases and J dropped 6 bases, with 17 bases sitting between them. The CDR3 is 14 amino acids. The CDR3 protein is CASSAAPPSHGYTF. The DNA of the CDR3 is TGTGCCAGCAGCGCCGCGCCCCCTTCCCATGGCTACACCTTC.

V gene TRBV6-1 combines with J gene TRBJ2-1, with 12 nucleotides matching TRBD2. This CDR3 region has 17 residues. V gave up 3 bases and J gave up 2 bases; unmatched junction bases: 5. Per the germline V gene, CDR1 is MNHNS and CDR2 is SASEGT. As DNA, the CDR3 is TGTGCCAGCAGTGACAGTCTAGCGGGAGGGACCTACAATGAGCAGTTCTTC. Translated, it gives CASSDSLAGGTYNEQFF.

The J gene is TRBJ1-1, the V gene TRBV29-1; D may be TRBD1 (5 bases). CDR1 is SQVTM, CDR2 ANQGSEA, per germline. The V end lost 4 bases, the J end lost 0 bases, and 12 bases lay between the germline ends. The CDR3 sequence is 14 residues long. CDR3 region: CSVALKTVNTEAFF. The CDR3 DNA follows: TGCAGCGTTGCCCTAAAGACAGTGAACACTGAAGCTTTCTTT.

This clone is a singleton in its sample. The V call is TRBV6-1, the J call TRBJ2-5; 9 bases match TRBD1. The assigned J gene may be wrong: the sequence end matches TRBJ2-7 better. The CDR3 length is 16 residues. Germline CDR1 and CDR2: MNHNS and SASEGT. The CDR3 sequence: CASSEAGGQGAYEQYF. CDR3 nucleotides: TGTGCCAGCAGTGAAGCGGGGGGACAGGGAGCCTACGAGCAGTACTTC.

The gene calls are TRBV5-6 and TRBJ2-3; TRBD2 agrees at 14 bases. The germline gives CDR1 SGHDT, CDR2 YYEEEE. This CDR3 is built from 19 residues. With 3 bases clipped from V and 4 bases from J, the junction kept 13 bases outside the gene matches. The CDR3 nucleotides are TGTGCCAGCAGCTCACCCCACGGGACTAGCGGGAGAGTAGCAGATACGCAGTATTTT. It specifies CASSSPHGTSGRVADTQYF.

The genes are TRBV27 and TRBJ2-5; TRBD2 aligns across 8 bases. The junction had 2 bases not matched to a gene; V was cut back by 4 bases and J by 1 base. This CDR3 region has 14 residues. Germline loops: CDR1 MNHEY, CDR2 SMNVEV (reference sequence). CDR3 nucleotides: TGTGCCAGCAGTTCCGGGGGGGCCCAAGAGACCCAGTACTTC. It is translated as CASSSGGAQETQYF.

This chain uses TRBV7-2 with TRBJ2-7; the match to TRBD1 covers 7 bases. The length of the CDR3 is 14 residues. Germline V gene data show CDR1 as SGHTA and CDR2 as FQGNSA. Trimming took 5 bases from V and 2 from J; bases not matched to a gene: 6. The CDR3 here is CASSPTTGTYEQYF. CDR3 coding DNA: TGTGCCAGCAGCCCGACGACAGGGACCTACGAGCAGTACTTC.

J is TRBJ2-1 and V is TRBV6-4; maybe TRBD2 (6 bases). V lost 4 bases to trimming and J lost 1 base, with 14 bases between them. The CDR3 length is 16 residues. Germline V gene lookup returns CDR1 MRHNA and CDR2 SNTAGT. As DNA, the CDR3 is TGTGCCAGCAGTGGACTAGTGATATGGTCCTACAATGAGCAGTTCTTC. This translates into CASSGLVIWSYNEQFF.

This clone has just a few counts. The chain uses TRBV29-1 and TRBJ2-1, with 8 nucleotides matching TRBD1. This CDR3 has 13 residues. V gave up 6 bases and J gave up 5 bases; unmatched junction bases: 6. Germline CDR1 SQVTM, CDR2 ANQGSEA. CDR3 nucleotide sequence: TGCAGCGTCACCGGGACAGGCGACAATGAGCAGTTCTTC. Its translation: CSVTGTGDNEQFF.

Points on this clone: A junction end diverges from the germline sequence, so it may reflect a read error. The chain recombines TRBV5-1 with TRBJ2-3; the match to TRBD1 covers 7 bases. Germline V gives CDR1 SGHRS, CDR2 YFSETQ. The CDR3 totals 14 residues. CDR3 coding DNA: TGCGCCAGCAGCAGGGGACAGACCACAGGTACGCAGTATTTT. Protein: CASSRGQTTGTQYF.

This sequence joins TRBV6-6 and TRBJ1-6; D uncertain. Germline V CDR1 and CDR2: MNHNY, SVGAGI (reference sequence). Trimming took 6 bases from V and 8 from J, leaving 20 bases between them. The CDR3 is 16 amino acids. DNA for the CDR3: TGTGCCAGCAGCCCCGGGAGTCCGCTGGTCGATTCACCCCTCCACTTT. It specifies CASSPGSPLVDSPLHF.

The chain joins TRBV6-1 to TRBJ1-1; TRBD1 matches at 7 bases. Per the germline V gene, CDR1 is MNHNS and CDR2 is SASEGT. The CDR3 is made up of 14 amino acids. V trimming: 6 bases; J trimming: 5 bases; junction bases outside the gene matches: 9. The CDR3 loop is CASSLRQGWTEAFF. The CDR3 DNA follows: TGTGCCAGCAGCCTACGACAGGGCTGGACTGAAGCTTTCTTT.

The chain joins TRBV4-1 to TRBJ2-5, with 9 bases lining up with TRBD2. The CDR3 covers 16 residues. V lost 3 bases and J lost 3; bases outside the gene matches: 8. Germline V gene lookup returns CDR1 MGHRA and CDR2 YSYEKL. The CDR3 loop reads CASSQGGLAGKETQYF. As DNA, the CDR3 is TGCGCCAGCAGCCAGGGGGGACTAGCTGGGAAAGAGACCCAGTACTTC.

The chain joins TRBV5-1 to TRBJ2-1; 8 nucleotides agree with TRBD2. CDR1 is SGHRS, CDR2 YFSETQ, per germline. Losses at the gene ends were 2 bases for V and 7 bases for J; bases not matched to a gene: 5. The CDR3 consists of 14 residues. This chain's CDR3 is CASSLAGAFNEQFF. CDR3 nucleotides: TGCGCCAGCAGCTTAGCGGGGGCGTTTAATGAGCAGTTCTTC.

V is TRBV19 and J is TRBJ2-5; D gene ambiguous. CDR1 is LNHDA, CDR2 SQIVND, per germline (reference sequence). V lost 6 bases to trimming and J lost 2 bases, with 7 bases between them. The CDR3 is made up of 12 amino acids. CDR3 amino acids: CASSGLQETQYF. CDR3 sequence (DNA): TGTGCCAGTAGCGGGTTACAAGAGACCCAGTACTTC. Together with reference TRBV19 and TRBJ2-5, the CDR3 gives the full variable domain: DGGITQSPKYLFRKEGQNVTLSCEQNLNHDAMYWYRQDPGQGLRLIYYSQIVNDFQKGDIAEGYSVSREKKESFPLTVTSAQKNPTAFYLCASSGLQETQYFGPGTRLLVL.

This chain joins TRBV4-1 and TRBJ1-6; a weak D match, TRBD1 (5 bases). V lost 0 bases and J lost 9, with 24 bases in between. Looked up from germline, CDR1 is MGHRA and CDR2 is YSYEKL. CDR3 length: 19 amino acids. In DNA form, the CDR3 reads TGCGCCAGCAGCCAAGAATCTTTGGGGCTCGCAGGTCTGGCTTCACCCCTCCACTTT. Translated, it gives CASSQESLGLAGLASPLHF.

V usage is TRBV5-1 and J usage is TRBJ1-1, with a weak D call TRBD1 (6 bases). The CDR3 consists of 16 residues. The germline CDR1 and CDR2 sequences are SGHRS and YFSETQ. V shed 0 bases and J shed 2 bases, with 14 bases lying between them. As DNA, the CDR3 is TGCGCCAGCAGCTTGGACTCTCAGGGGCACAACACTGAAGCTTTCTTT. This sequence encodes CASSLDSQGHNTEAFF.

The rearrangement joins TRBV18 to TRBJ1-4; TRBD1 is a possible D gene (6 bases). Trimming shortened V by 0 bases and J by 14 bases, and 13 bases separated the two germline ends. Germline lookup yields CDR1 KGHSH and CDR2 LQKENI. CDR3 length: 13 residues. The CDR3 coding sequence is TGTGCCAGCTCACCACCCCGGGACATCGGGCTGTTTTTT. Translated, it gives CASSPPRDIGLFF.

This clone was counted a single time. The chain is built from TRBV5-1 and TRBJ2-7, with D perhaps TRBD2 (5 bases). Looked up from germline, CDR1 is SGHRS and CDR2 is YFSETQ. V lost 0 bases and J 6 bases, leaving 13 bases between the germline ends. This CDR3 contains 14 residues. The CDR3 DNA reads as TGCGCCAGCAGCTTGGTTGAGGGAAGAGGCGAGCAGTACTTC. This codes for CASSLVEGRGEQYF.

This chain uses TRBV11-2 with TRBJ2-7, with D perhaps TRBD2 (6 bases). The germline CDR1 and CDR2 sequences are SGHAT and FQNNGV. V dropped 2 bases and J dropped 4 bases, with 12 bases sitting between them. The CDR3 is made up of 14 amino acids. As DNA, the CDR3 is TGTGCCAGCAGCTTATTCGGGAGCGGTTACGAGCAGTACGTC. It is translated as CASSLFGSGYEQYV.

The CDR3 loop reads CAWSLLRGANEQYF. CDR3 DNA: TGTGCCTGGAGTCTGCTCAGGGGGGCTAACGAGCAGTACTTC. The V and J genes are TRBV30 and TRBJ2-7, with D tentatively TRBD1 (7 bases). V gave up 2 bases and J gave up 5 bases, with 16 bases separating them. CDR1 and CDR2 (germline): GTSNPN, SVGIG (reference sequence). CDR3 length equals 14 residues. Full variable domain (rest looked up from reference TRBV30 and TRBJ2-7): SQTIHQWPATLVQPVGSPLSLECTVEGTSNPNLYWYRQAAGRGLQLLFYSVGIGQISSEVPQNLSASRPQDRQFILSSKKLLLSDSGFYLCAWSLLRGANEQYFGPGTRLTVT.

The chain combines TRBV4-1 with TRBJ2-1, with 9 bases lining up with TRBD2. Germline-derived CDR1 and CDR2 are MGHRA and YSYEKL. V lost 0 bases and J lost 7; bases outside the gene matches: 10. This CDR3 is built from 17 residues. The CDR3 coding sequence is TGCGCCAGCAGCCAAGATCGCACTAGCGGGCTTTTTAATGAGCAGTTCTTC. Translating gives CASSQDRTSGLFNEQFF.

The CDR3 DNA sequence: TGTGCCAGCAGCTCATTAGGGGGAACCTACAATGAGCAGTTCTTC. Residues: CASSSLGGTYNEQFF. The V gene is TRBV7-6, the J gene TRBJ2-1; D might be TRBD1 (6 bases). The V and J ends lost 4 bases and 2 bases respectively, with 12 bases between them. Germline-derived CDR1 and CDR2 are SGHVS and FNYEAQ. The CDR3 has 15 amino acids. Full variable domain (outside the CDR3, taken from reference TRBV7-6 and TRBJ2-1): GAGVSQSPRYKVTKRGQDVALRCDPISGHVSLYWYRQALGQGPEFLTYFNYEAQQDKSGLPNDRFSAERPEGSISTLTIQRTEQRDSAMYRCASSSLGGTYNEQFFGPGTRLTVL.

This chain connects TRBV30 to TRBJ2-7, with 7 bases identical to TRBD2. Trimming removed 1 base from V and 3 bases from J; junction bases left unmatched: 0. The CDR3 runs to 12 residues. The germline V gene has CDR1 GTSNPN and CDR2 SVGIG (reference sequence). The CDR3 protein is CAWSGGGYEQYF. The CDR3 bases are TGTGCCTGGAGTGGGGGGGGCTACGAGCAGTACTTC. Full variable domain (rest looked up from reference TRBV30 and TRBJ2-7): SQTIHQWPATLVQPVGSPLSLECTVEGTSNPNLYWYRQAAGRGLQLLFYSVGIGQISSEVPQNLSASRPQDRQFILSSKKLLLSDSGFYLCAWSGGGYEQYFGPGTRLTVT.

There are a few counts of this clone. The rearrangement joins TRBV30 to TRBJ1-1; the D is unclear. The V end lost 2 bases, the J end lost 1 base, and 11 bases lay between the germline ends. The germline V gene encodes CDR1 GTSNPN and CDR2 SVGIG (reference sequence). This CDR3 has 14 amino acids. CDR3 residues: CAWSITLSNTEAFF. CDR3 DNA: TGTGCCTGGAGTATCACTCTATCGAACACTGAAGCTTTCTTT.